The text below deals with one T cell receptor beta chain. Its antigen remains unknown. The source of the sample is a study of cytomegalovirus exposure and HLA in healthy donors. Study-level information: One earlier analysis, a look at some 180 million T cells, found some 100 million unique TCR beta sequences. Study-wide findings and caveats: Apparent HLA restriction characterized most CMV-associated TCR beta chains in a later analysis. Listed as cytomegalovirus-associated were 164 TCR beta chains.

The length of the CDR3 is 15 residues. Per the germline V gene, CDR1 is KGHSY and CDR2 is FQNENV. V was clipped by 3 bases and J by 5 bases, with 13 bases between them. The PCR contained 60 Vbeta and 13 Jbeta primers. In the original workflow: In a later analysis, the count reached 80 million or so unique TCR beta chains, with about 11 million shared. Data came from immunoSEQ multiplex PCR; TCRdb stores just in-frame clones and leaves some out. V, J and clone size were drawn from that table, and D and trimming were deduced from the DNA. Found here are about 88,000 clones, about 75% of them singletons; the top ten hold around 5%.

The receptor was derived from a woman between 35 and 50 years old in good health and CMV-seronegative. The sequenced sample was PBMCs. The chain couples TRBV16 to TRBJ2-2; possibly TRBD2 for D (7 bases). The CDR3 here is CASSQRGLTTGELFF. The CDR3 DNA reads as TGTGCCAGCAGCCAGCGGGGGCTTACTACCGGGGAGCTGTTTTTT.